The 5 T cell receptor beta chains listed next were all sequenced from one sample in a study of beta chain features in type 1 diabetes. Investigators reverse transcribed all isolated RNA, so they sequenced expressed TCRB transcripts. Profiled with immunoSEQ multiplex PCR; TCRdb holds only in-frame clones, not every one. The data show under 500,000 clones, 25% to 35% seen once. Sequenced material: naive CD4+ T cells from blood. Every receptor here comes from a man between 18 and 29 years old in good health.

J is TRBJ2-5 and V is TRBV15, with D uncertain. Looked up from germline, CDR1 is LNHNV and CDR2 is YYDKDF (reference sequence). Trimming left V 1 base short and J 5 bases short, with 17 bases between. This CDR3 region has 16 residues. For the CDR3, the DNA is TGTGCCACCAGCAGAGGGTCTGGGGTCCTCCGGGAGACCCAGTACTTC. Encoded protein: CATSRGSGVLRETQYF.

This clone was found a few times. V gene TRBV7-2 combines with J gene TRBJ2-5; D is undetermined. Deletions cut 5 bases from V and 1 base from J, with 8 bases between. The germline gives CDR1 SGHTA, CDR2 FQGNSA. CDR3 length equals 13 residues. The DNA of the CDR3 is TGTGCCAGCAGCCGGTCGGTCCAAGAGACCCAGTACTTC. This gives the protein CASSRSVQETQYF.

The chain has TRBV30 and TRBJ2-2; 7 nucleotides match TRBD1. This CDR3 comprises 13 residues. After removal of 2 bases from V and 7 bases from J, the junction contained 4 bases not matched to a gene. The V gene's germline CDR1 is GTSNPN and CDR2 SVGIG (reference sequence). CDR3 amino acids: CAWSPTGVGELFF. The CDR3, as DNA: TGTGCCTGGAGTCCAACAGGGGTCGGGGAGCTGTTTTTT.

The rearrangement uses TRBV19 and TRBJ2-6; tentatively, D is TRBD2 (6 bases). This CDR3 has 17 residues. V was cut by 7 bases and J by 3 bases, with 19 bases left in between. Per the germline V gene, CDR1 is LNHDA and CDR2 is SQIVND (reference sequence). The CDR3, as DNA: TGTGCCAGTACCTCATTGGGAGGATTCCTTGGGGCCAACGTCCTGACTTTC. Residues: CASTSLGGFLGANVLTF.

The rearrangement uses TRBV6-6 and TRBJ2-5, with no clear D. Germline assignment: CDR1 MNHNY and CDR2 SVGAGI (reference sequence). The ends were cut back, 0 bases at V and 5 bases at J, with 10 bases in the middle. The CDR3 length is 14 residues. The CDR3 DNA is TGTGCCAGCAGTTACTCGGGCCTTTCTGAGACCCAGTACTTC. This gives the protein CASSYSGLSETQYF.